Listed here is a single T cell receptor (beta chain). CDR1 and CDR2 from the germline V gene are SGHKS and YYEKEE (reference sequence). Trimming removed 2 bases at V and 0 bases at J, with 12 bases between. There are 17 residues in the CDR3. Donors in Cohort 3 counted as recovered after two negative PCRs, clearance, or symptom resolution. The protocol was immunoSEQ multiplex PCR, while the TCRdb copy is restricted to in-frame clones and leaves out a portion. Of approximately 280,000 clones in the sample, around 85% are singletons; the top ten hold 2.5%. The data belong to a study of blood T cell repertoires in COVID-19. On the study more broadly: Samples taken during acute and convalescent COVID-19 were collected in the United States, Italy and Spain. PBMCs, B-cell-depleted T cells, or T cells were the source of the cDNA or gDNA that made up the material.

This clonotype was obtained from a woman aged 50 to 65 who had recovered from COVID-19. The chain employs TRBV5-5 and TRBJ1-6, with a tentative D call TRBD1 (6 bases). The sample taken for sequencing was PBMCs or T cells enriched from blood (not recorded which). The CDR3 reads CASSLRTESSYNSPLHF. DNA of the CDR3: TGTGCCAGCAGCTTACGGACAGAGAGCTCCTATAATTCACCCCTCCACTTT.